A selection of T cell receptor beta chains follows, all from one sample in a study of cytomegalovirus exposure and HLA in healthy donors. The repertoire was sequenced with immunoSEQ multiplex PCR; TCRdb's copy has only in-frame clones and lacks some. Among 110,000 to 150,000 clones, roughly 75% were seen once, and the ten largest hold 3% to 3.5%. Sequenced: PBMCs. These receptors were collected from a man aged 35-49 years in good health and CMV-seronegative. Both conserved end residues are part of each CDR3. D genes are given only for firm matches. Clone size is given for some rows only: seen once, a few or many times, or a class if the clone is expanded.

J gene: TRBJ1-5; V gene: TRBV18; D gene: .; clone size: .; CDR3 DNA: TGTGCCAGCTCACCGGGGCAGGGTGATCAGCCCCAGCATTTT; CDR3 protein: CASSPGQGDQPQHF
J gene: TRBJ2-3; V gene: TRBV2; D gene: TRBD1; clone size: .; CDR3 DNA: TGTGCCAGCAGTGAACAGGGGGCCAGTACAGATACGCAGTATTTT; CDR3 protein: CASSEQGASTDTQYF
J gene: TRBJ1-4; V gene: TRBV7-9; D gene: .; clone size: .; CDR3 DNA: TGTGCCAGCAGCTTACAGGGGTCAACTAATGAAAAACTGTTTTTT; CDR3 protein: CASSLQGSTNEKLFF
J gene: TRBJ1-6; V gene: TRBV7-6; D gene: TRBD1; clone size: .; CDR3 DNA: TGTGCCAGCAGCTTAGGGACAGGGGGTTCACCCCTCCACTTT; CDR3 protein: CASSLGTGGSPLHF
J gene: TRBJ1-1; V gene: TRBV4-1; D gene: TRBD1; clone size: .; CDR3 DNA: TGCGCCAGCACCAAAAGATTCGAGGGACAGGGTCAGGGGGAAGAGAGTGAAGCTTTCTTT; CDR3 protein: CASTKRFEGQGQGEESEAFF
J gene: TRBJ2-1; V gene: TRBV5-1; D gene: .; clone size: .; CDR3 DNA: TGCGCCAGCAGCTTAGGAGGGGGCCCCTACAATGAGCAGTTCTTC; CDR3 protein: CASSLGGGPYNEQFF
J gene: TRBJ2-3; V gene: TRBV9; D gene: TRBD2; clone size: .; CDR3 DNA: TGTGCCAGCAGCACCATTAGCGGGGGGGACCCAGATACGCAGTATTTT; CDR3 protein: CASSTISGGDPDTQYF
J gene: TRBJ1-5; V gene: TRBV19; D gene: .; clone size: .; CDR3 DNA: TGTGCCAGTAGTCGGACAACTCAGGGTCAGCCCCAGCATTTT; CDR3 protein: CASSRTTQGQPQHF
J gene: TRBJ1-2; V gene: TRBV5-1; D gene: .; clone size: .; CDR3 DNA: TGCGCCAGCAGCTTGGTCCGGAACTATGGCTACACCTTC; CDR3 protein: CASSLVRNYGYTF
J gene: TRBJ2-1; V gene: TRBV9; D gene: .; clone size: .; CDR3 DNA: TGTGCCAGCAGCGTAGGAAGGGGAAGCTCCTACAATGAGCAGTTCTTC; CDR3 protein: CASSVGRGSSYNEQFF
J gene: TRBJ2-5; V gene: TRBV4-2; D gene: .; clone size: .; CDR3 DNA: TGTGCCAGCAGCCAAGGGCGGGGCGAACCCTTCCAAGAGACCCAGTACTTC; CDR3 protein: CASSQGRGEPFQETQYF
J gene: TRBJ2-7; V gene: TRBV9; D gene: .; clone size: .; CDR3 DNA: TGTGCCAGCAGCTCCCGGGAGAGCTCCTACGAGCAGTACTTC; CDR3 protein: CASSSRESSYEQYF
J gene: TRBJ2-1; V gene: TRBV4-3; D gene: TRBD1; clone size: few; CDR3 DNA: TGCGCCAGCAGCCCCGGGACAGGGGGTTTCAATGAGCAGTTCTTC; CDR3 protein: CASSPGTGGFNEQFF
J gene: TRBJ2-3; V gene: TRBV4-2; D gene: TRBD2; clone size: .; CDR3 DNA: TGTGCCAGCAGCCGATCAGCCCCTAGCGGGGGGTGGTCAGATACGCAGTATTTT; CDR3 protein: CASSRSAPSGGWSDTQYF
J gene: TRBJ2-7; V gene: TRBV5-1; D gene: TRBD1; clone size: .; CDR3 DNA: TGCGCCAGCAGCTCAGGGACAGGGGTCTACGAGCAGTACTTC; CDR3 protein: CASSSGTGVYEQYF
J gene: TRBJ2-5; V gene: TRBV10-2; D gene: .; clone size: .; CDR3 DNA: TGCGCCAGCAGTGAAGGGGGGGACGGGGAGACCCAGTACTTC; CDR3 protein: CASSEGGDGETQYF
J gene: TRBJ1-1; V gene: TRBV5-1; D gene: .; clone size: few; CDR3 DNA: TGCGCCAGCGGGATTACAGGAAACACTGAAGCTTTCTTT; CDR3 protein: CASGITGNTEAFF
J gene: TRBJ1-2; V gene: TRBV5-5; D gene: .; clone size: .; CDR3 DNA: TGTGCCAGCAGCTTGAATACCGGACAGTATAGAGGCTACACCTTC; CDR3 protein: CASSLNTGQYRGYTF
J gene: TRBJ2-5; V gene: TRBV19; D gene: TRBD1; clone size: .; CDR3 DNA: TGTGCCAGTACCCTACAGGGGTTACCTCAAGAGACCCAGTACTTC; CDR3 protein: CASTLQGLPQETQYF
J gene: TRBJ2-7; V gene: TRBV29-1; D gene: TRBD1; clone size: .; CDR3 DNA: TGCAGCGTTGGTACCGGGACAGGACCCTACGAGCAGTACTTC; CDR3 protein: CSVGTGTGPYEQYF
J gene: TRBJ2-7; V gene: TRBV11-3; D gene: .; clone size: few; CDR3 DNA: TGTGCCAGCAGCTCCCATAGGGGCGAGCAGTACTTC; CDR3 protein: CASSSHRGEQYF
J gene: TRBJ1-4; V gene: TRBV5-1; D gene: .; clone size: few; CDR3 DNA: TGCGCCAGCACCCAGGTGCTCGGATCACATGAAAAACTGTTTTTT; CDR3 protein: CASTQVLGSHEKLFF
J gene: TRBJ2-1; V gene: TRBV7-9; D gene: .; clone size: .; CDR3 DNA: TGTGCCAGCACAGGGTCCGTCGCTAAGTACAATGAGCAGTTCTTC; CDR3 protein: CASTGSVAKYNEQFF
J gene: TRBJ2-2; V gene: TRBV9; D gene: .; clone size: .; CDR3 DNA: TGTGCCAGCAGCGTAGTAGCGGGACAGGGATGGTCCGGGGAGCTGTTTTTT; CDR3 protein: CASSVVAGQGWSGELFF
J gene: TRBJ2-5; V gene: TRBV5-4; D gene: .; clone size: few; CDR3 DNA: TGTGCCAGCAGTCTGGACACGAAAGAGACCCAGTACTTC; CDR3 protein: CASSLDTKETQYF
J gene: TRBJ1-6; V gene: TRBV5-4; D gene: .; clone size: once; CDR3 DNA: TGTGCCAGCAGCTTGGGCGGCGCGCCTAATTCACCCCTCCACTTT; CDR3 protein: CASSLGGAPNSPLHF
J gene: TRBJ2-7; V gene: TRBV27; D gene: .; clone size: once; CDR3 DNA: TGTGCCAGCAGTTTATCACTAGCTTACGAGCAGTACTTC; CDR3 protein: CASSLSLAYEQYF
J gene: TRBJ2-7; V gene: TRBV2; D gene: .; clone size: .; CDR3 DNA: TGTGCCAGCAGTGAGGGACAACGATACGAGCAGTACTTC; CDR3 protein: CASSEGQRYEQYF
J gene: TRBJ1-1; V gene: TRBV18; D gene: .; clone size: .; CDR3 DNA: TGTGCCAGCTCACCACGGTTAGGGGACACTGAAGCTTTCTTT; CDR3 protein: CASSPRLGDTEAFF
J gene: TRBJ1-2; V gene: TRBV7-2; D gene: .; clone size: .; CDR3 DNA: TGTGCCAGCAGCTTATGGGGCCACGGTGGCTACACCTTC; CDR3 protein: CASSLWGHGGYTF
J gene: TRBJ1-1; V gene: TRBV7-9; D gene: .; clone size: .; CDR3 DNA: TGTGCCAGCAGCTTAGATGAGCGGGGGGCTTTCTTT; CDR3 protein: CASSLDERGAFF
J gene: TRBJ2-5; V gene: TRBV4-1; D gene: TRBD2; clone size: .; CDR3 DNA: TGCGCCAGCAGCCAAGGGATGGCTAGCGGGGAAGAGACCCAGTACTTC; CDR3 protein: CASSQGMASGEETQYF
J gene: TRBJ1-4; V gene: TRBV5-5; D gene: TRBD1; clone size: .; CDR3 DNA: TGTGCCAGCAGCACGACAGGGGGATCCAATGAAAAACTGTTTTTT; CDR3 protein: CASSTTGGSNEKLFF
J gene: TRBJ2-3; V gene: TRBV5-1; D gene: .; clone size: .; CDR3 DNA: TGCGCCAGCAGCCCGACGGGGGGCCTAAGCACAGATACGCAGTATTTT; CDR3 protein: CASSPTGGLSTDTQYF
J gene: TRBJ2-1; V gene: TRBV4-1; D gene: .; clone size: .; CDR3 DNA: TGCGCCAGCAGCCAAGAAAACAGTGCTTCGTACAATGAGCAGTTCTTC; CDR3 protein: CASSQENSASYNEQFF
J gene: TRBJ1-3; V gene: TRBV5-6; D gene: .; clone size: .; CDR3 DNA: TGTGCCAGCAGCCTTGGACAACTGCTCTCTGGAAACACCATATATTTT; CDR3 protein: CASSLGQLLSGNTIYF
J gene: TRBJ1-5; V gene: TRBV28; D gene: .; clone size: .; CDR3 DNA: TGTGCCAGCAGTTTAAACAGGGTGGGACAGCCCCAGCATTTT; CDR3 protein: CASSLNRVGQPQHF
J gene: TRBJ2-7; V gene: TRBV4-1; D gene: TRBD2; clone size: .; CDR3 DNA: TGCGCCAGCAGCCAAGAGACTAGCGGGGGGTTGAACGAGCAGTACTTC; CDR3 protein: CASSQETSGGLNEQYF
J gene: TRBJ2-1; V gene: TRBV7-9; D gene: TRBD1; clone size: .; CDR3 DNA: TGTGCCAGCAGCTTAGCCCGACAGGGGTTGGATGAGCAGTTCTTC; CDR3 protein: CASSLARQGLDEQFF
J gene: TRBJ2-1; V gene: TRBV10-2; D gene: TRBD1; clone size: .; CDR3 DNA: TGCGCCAGCAGGCCCGGGACAGCCACCCGGTACAATGAGCAGTTCTTC; CDR3 protein: CASRPGTATRYNEQFF
J gene: TRBJ2-2; V gene: TRBV7-9; D gene: .; clone size: .; CDR3 DNA: TGTGCCAGCAGCTCCCAGGAACGGGGAGAATTCGGGGAGCTGTTTTTT; CDR3 protein: CASSSQERGEFGELFF
J gene: TRBJ1-5; V gene: TRBV5-5; D gene: TRBD1; clone size: .; CDR3 DNA: TGTGCCAGCAGTTCCCGGGGACAGGGGGGACAGCCCCAGCATTTT; CDR3 protein: CASSSRGQGGQPQHF
J gene: TRBJ2-7; V gene: TRBV6-5; D gene: .; clone size: .; CDR3 DNA: TGTGCCAGCAGTTACCAGGTCGCGGGTCCCCACGAGCAGTACTTC; CDR3 protein: CASSYQVAGPHEQYF
J gene: TRBJ1-4; V gene: TRBV28; D gene: .; clone size: .; CDR3 DNA: TGTGCCAGCAGCCTTAATGAAAAACTGTTTTTT; CDR3 protein: CASSLNEKLFF
J gene: TRBJ1-1; V gene: TRBV6-1; D gene: TRBD1; clone size: .; CDR3 DNA: TGTGCCAGCAGTACAGGGGGCCAAGCTTTCTTT; CDR3 protein: CASSTGGQAFF
J gene: TRBJ1-5; V gene: TRBV6-1; D gene: .; clone size: few; CDR3 DNA: TGTGCCAGCAGTGAACCACGGGGGATTAGCAATCAGCCCCAGCATTTT; CDR3 protein: CASSEPRGISNQPQHF